This T cell receptor beta chain was identified during a study of T cells of healthy individuals. Germline assignment: CDR1 SGHAT and CDR2 FQDESV (reference sequence). V was pared by 2 bases and J by 5 bases, with 8 bases of the junction left unmatched. The CDR3 covers 15 residues. In this sample, this clonotype turned up many times. TCRdb re-called the 5' RACE reads with MiXCR, one entry per CDR3 protein. The sample records 65,000 to 90,000 distinct CDR3 sequences, roughly 5% being singletons. The chain links TRBV11-1 to TRBJ2-5, with 7 nucleotides matching TRBD2. This receptor was taken from a female donor in good health. In DNA, the CDR3 is TGTGCCAGCAGCTTATTTGGAGCGGGATCTGAGACCCAGTACTTC. Translation: CASSLFGAGSETQYF.